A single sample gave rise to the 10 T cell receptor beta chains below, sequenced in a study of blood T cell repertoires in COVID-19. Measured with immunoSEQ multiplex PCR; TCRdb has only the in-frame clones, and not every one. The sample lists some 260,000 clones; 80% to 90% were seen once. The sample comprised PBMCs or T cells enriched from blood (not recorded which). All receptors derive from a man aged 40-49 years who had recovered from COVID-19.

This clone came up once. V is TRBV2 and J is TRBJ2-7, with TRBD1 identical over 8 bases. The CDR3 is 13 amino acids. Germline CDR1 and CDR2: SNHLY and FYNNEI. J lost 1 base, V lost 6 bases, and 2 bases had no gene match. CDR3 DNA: TGTGCCAGCAGGGGGACAGGTTCCTACGAGCAGTACTTC. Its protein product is CASRGTGSYEQYF.

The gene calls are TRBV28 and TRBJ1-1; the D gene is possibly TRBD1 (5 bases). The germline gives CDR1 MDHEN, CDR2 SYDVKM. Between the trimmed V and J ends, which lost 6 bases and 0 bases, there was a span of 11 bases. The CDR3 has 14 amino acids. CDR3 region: CASSPGGMNTEAFF. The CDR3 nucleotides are TGTGCCAGCAGCCCCGGGGGAATGAACACTGAAGCTTTCTTT.

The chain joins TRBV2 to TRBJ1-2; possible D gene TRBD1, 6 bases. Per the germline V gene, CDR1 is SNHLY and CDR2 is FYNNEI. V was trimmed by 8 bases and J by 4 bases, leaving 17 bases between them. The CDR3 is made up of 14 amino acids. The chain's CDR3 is CASRPVDSFYGYTF. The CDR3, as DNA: TGTGCCAGCCGACCCGTGGACAGCTTCTATGGCTACACCTTC.

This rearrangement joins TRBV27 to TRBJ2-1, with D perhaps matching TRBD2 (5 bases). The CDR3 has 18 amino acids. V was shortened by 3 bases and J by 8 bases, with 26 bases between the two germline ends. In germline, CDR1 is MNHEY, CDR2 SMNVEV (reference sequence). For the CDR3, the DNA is TGTGCCAGCAGTTTTTTTCCCGCGGTTGGGTCAAAGGGAGATGAGCAGTTCTTC. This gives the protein CASSFFPAVGSKGDEQFF.

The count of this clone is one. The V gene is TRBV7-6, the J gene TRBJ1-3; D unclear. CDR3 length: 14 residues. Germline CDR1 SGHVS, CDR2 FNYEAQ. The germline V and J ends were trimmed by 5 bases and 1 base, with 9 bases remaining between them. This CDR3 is CASSQLFSGNTIYF. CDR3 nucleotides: TGTGCCAGCAGCCAACTTTTTTCTGGAAACACCATATATTTT.

As DNA, the CDR3 is TGCAGCGTCGACAGCTATGGCTACACCTTC. Translating gives CSVDSYGYTF. V and J are TRBV29-1 and TRBJ1-2; D possibly corresponds to TRBD1 (5 bases). The CDR3 totals 10 residues. Trimming left V 6 bases short and J 4 bases short, with 6 bases between. CDR1 and CDR2 (germline): SQVTM, ANQGSEA.

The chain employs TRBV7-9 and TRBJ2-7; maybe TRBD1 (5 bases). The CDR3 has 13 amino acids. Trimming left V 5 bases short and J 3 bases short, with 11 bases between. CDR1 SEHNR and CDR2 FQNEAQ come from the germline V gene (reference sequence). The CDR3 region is CASSKGQFYEQYF. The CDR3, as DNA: TGTGCCAGCAGCAAAGGACAATTCTACGAGCAGTACTTC.

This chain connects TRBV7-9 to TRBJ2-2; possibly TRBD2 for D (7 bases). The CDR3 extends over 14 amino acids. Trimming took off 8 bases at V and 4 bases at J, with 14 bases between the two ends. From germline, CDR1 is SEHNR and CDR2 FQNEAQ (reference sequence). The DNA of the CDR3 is TGTGCCAGCTGGTGGCGGGGGCCCACCGGGGAGCTGTTTTTT. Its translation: CASWWRGPTGELFF.

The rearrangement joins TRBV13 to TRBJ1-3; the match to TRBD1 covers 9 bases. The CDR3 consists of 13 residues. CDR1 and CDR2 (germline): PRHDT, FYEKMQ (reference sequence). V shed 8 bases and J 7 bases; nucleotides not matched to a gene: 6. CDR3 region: CASVQGARNTIYF. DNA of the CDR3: TGTGCCAGCGTACAGGGGGCGAGGAACACCATATATTTT.

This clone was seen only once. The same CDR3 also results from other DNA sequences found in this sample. The CDR3 loop is CASSQVTGPSSYEQYF. As DNA, the CDR3 is TGCGCCAGCAGCCAAGTCACAGGGCCAAGCTCCTACGAGCAGTACTTC. The chain links TRBV4-3 to TRBJ2-7; TRBD1 might be the D (6 bases). The CDR3 sequence is 16 residues long. CDR1 and CDR2 from the germline V gene are LGHNA and YSLEER. Between the trimmed V and J ends, which lost 1 base and 0 bases, there was a span of 13 bases.